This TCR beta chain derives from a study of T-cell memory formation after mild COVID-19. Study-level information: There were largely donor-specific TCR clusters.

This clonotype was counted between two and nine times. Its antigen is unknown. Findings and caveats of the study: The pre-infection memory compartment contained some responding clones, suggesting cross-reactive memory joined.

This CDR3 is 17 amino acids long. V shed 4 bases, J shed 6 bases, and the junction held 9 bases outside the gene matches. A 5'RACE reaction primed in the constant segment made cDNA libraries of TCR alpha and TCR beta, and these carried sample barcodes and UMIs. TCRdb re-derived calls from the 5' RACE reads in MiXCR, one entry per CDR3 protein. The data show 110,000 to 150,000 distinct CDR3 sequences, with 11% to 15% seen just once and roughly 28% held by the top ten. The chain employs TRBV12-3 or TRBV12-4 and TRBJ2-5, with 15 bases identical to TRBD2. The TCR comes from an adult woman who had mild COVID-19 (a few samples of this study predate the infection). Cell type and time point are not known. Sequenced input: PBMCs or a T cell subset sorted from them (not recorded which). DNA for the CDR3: TGTGCCAGCAGTTCCGGACTAGCGGGAGGGCCGTTAAAGACCCAGTACTTC. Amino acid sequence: CASSSGLAGGPLKTQYF.